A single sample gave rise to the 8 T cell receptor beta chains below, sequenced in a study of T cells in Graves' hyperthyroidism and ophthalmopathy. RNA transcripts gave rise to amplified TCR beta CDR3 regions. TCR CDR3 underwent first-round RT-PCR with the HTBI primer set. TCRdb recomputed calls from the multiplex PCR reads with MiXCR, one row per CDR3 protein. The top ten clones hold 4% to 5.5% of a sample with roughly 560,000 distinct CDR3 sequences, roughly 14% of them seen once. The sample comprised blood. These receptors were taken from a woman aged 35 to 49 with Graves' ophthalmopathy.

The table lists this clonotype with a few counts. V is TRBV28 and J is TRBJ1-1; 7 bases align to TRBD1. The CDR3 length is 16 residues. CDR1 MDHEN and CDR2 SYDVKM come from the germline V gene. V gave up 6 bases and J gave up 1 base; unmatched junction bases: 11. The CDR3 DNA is TGTGCCAGCAGCCCCTCCGGCCAGGGGGGGAACACTGAAGCTTTCTTT. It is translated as CASSPSGQGGNTEAFF.

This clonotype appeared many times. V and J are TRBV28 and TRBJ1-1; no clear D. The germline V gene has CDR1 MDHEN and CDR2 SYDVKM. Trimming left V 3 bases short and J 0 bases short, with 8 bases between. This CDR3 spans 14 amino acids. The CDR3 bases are TGTGCCAGCAGTTTCTCTAACGTGAACACTGAAGCTTTCTTT. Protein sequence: CASSFSNVNTEAFF. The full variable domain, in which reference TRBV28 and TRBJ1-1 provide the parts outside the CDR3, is DVKVTQSSRYLVKRTGEKVFLECVQDMDHENMFWYRQDPGLGLRLIYFSYDVKMKEKGDIPEGYSVSREKKERFSLILESASTNQTSMYLCASSFSNVNTEAFFGQGTRLTVV.

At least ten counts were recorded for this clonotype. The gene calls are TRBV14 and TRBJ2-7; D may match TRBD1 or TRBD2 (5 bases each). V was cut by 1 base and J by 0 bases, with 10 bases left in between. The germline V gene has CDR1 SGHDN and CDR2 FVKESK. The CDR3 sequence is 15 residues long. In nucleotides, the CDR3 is TGTGCCAGCAGCCAAGTTGGGGGATTCTCCTACGAGCAGTACTTC. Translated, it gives CASSQVGGFSYEQYF. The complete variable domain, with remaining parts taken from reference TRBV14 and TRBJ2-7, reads EAGVTQFPSHSVIEKGQTVTLRCDPISGHDNLYWYRRVMGKEIKFLLHFVKESKQDESGMPNNRFLAERTGGTYSTLKVQPAELEDSGVYFCASSQVGGFSYEQYFGPGTRLTVT.

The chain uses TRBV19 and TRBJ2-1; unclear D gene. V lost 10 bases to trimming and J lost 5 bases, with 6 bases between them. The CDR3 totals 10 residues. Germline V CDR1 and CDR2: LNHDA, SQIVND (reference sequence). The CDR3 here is CATLNNEQFF. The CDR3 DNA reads TGTGCCACCTTGAACAATGAGCAGTTCTTC. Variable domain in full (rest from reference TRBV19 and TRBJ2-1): DGGITQSPKYLFRKEGQNVTLSCEQNLNHDAMYWYRQDPGQGLRLIYYSQIVNDFQKGDIAEGYSVSREKKESFPLTVTSAQKNPTAFYLCATLNNEQFFGPGTRLTVL.

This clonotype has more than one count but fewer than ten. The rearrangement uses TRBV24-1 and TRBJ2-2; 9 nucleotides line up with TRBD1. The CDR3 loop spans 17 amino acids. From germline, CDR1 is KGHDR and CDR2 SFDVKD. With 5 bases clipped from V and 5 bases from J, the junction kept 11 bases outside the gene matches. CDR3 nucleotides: TGTGCCACCAGTGGGGGGGACAGGGTTGGAAGGACCGGGGAGCTGTTTTTT. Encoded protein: CATSGGDRVGRTGELFF.

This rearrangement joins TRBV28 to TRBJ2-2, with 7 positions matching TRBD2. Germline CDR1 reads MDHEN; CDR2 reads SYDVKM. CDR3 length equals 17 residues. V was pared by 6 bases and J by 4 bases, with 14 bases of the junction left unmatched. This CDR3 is CASSWMAGVAGTGELFF. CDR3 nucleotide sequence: TGTGCCAGCAGCTGGATGGCGGGAGTAGCCGGCACCGGGGAGCTGTTTTTT.

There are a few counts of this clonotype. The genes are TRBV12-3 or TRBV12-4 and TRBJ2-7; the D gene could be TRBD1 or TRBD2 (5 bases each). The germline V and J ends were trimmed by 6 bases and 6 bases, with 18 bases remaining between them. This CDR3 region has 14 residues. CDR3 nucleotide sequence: TGTGCCAGCAGGGACTCCAAGATGGGGCTCGAGCAGTACTTC. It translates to CASRDSKMGLEQYF.

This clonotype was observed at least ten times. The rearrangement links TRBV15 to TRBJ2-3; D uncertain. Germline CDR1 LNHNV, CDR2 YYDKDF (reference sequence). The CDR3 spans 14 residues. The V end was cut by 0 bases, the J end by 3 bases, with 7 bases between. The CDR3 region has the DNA TGTGCCACCAGCAGAGAAGAAGAAACAGATACGCAGTATTTT. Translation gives CATSREEETDTQYF.